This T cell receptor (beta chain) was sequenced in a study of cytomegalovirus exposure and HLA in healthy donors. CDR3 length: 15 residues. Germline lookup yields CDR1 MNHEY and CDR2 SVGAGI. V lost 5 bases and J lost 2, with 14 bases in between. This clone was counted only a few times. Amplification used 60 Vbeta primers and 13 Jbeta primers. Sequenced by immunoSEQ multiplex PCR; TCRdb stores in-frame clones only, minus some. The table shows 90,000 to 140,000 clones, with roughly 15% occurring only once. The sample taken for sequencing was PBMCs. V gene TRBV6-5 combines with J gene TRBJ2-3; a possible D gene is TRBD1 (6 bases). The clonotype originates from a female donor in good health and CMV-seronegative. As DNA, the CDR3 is TGTGCCAGCAGTCGCGTCGGACAGCACACAGATACGCAGTATTTT. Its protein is CASSRVGQHTDTQYF.